Sequencing of this T cell receptor (beta chain) was carried out in a study of T-cell memory formation after mild COVID-19. This clonotype was found a few times. The antigen remains undetermined. TCRdb itself ran the 5' RACE reads through MiXCR, one entry per CDR3 protein. The sample consists of 250,000 to 350,000 distinct CDR3 sequences, approximately 19% of them appearing once. Study-level findings and limits: Confirmation of SARS-CoV-2 specificity was lacking for second-wave clones peaking day 37. Clones that contracted from day 15 to 85 were balanced CD4/CD8, while later expanders leaned CD4+.

Germline CDR1 reads DFQATT; CDR2 reads SNEGSKA (reference sequence). V was trimmed by 5 bases and J by 3 bases, leaving 16 bases between them. The CDR3 runs 14 residues. This TCR came from a man aged 18 to 30 who had mild COVID-19 (a few samples of this study predate the infection). Cell type and time point are not known. The chain carries TRBV20-1 and TRBJ1-1; a possible D gene is TRBD1 (5 bases). Material: PBMCs or a T cell subset sorted from them (not recorded which). CDR3 region: CSALKPGVDTEAFF. DNA for the CDR3: TGCAGTGCTCTAAAGCCGGGGGTAGACACTGAAGCTTTCTTT.